This T cell receptor (beta chain) is drawn from a study of blood T cell repertoires in COVID-19. In the study overall: Acute-phase and convalescent COVID-19 samples originated in the United States, Italy and Spain. Nucleic acid was either cDNA or gDNA, and it came from T cells, B-cell-depleted T cells, or PBMCs.

Germline CDR1 and CDR2: MGHDK and SYGVNS. The CDR3 is 14 amino acids. Trimming stripped 7 bases from V and 4 bases from J, with 13 bases between. Source study methods: Estimation of nucleated cell counts relied on the amplification of reference gene primers. Sequenced by immunoSEQ multiplex PCR; TCRdb stores in-frame clones only, minus some. That table supplies the V and J calls and clone size; D and trimming were determined from the DNA. This sample has fewer than 250,000 clones, with 75% to 85% found just once. Sequencing was performed on peripheral blood. The chain carries TRBV25-1 and TRBJ2-2; D gene uncertain. This clonotype originated in a man in his fifties or sixties with acute or convalescent COVID-19. Written as DNA, the CDR3 is TGTGCCAGCAAGAGCTCCTCCTCCACCGGGGAGCTGTTTTTT. This encodes CASKSSSSTGELFF.